The 22 T cell receptor beta chains given below trace back to one sample, sequenced in a study of blood T cell repertoires in COVID-19. Sequencing was performed with immunoSEQ multiplex PCR; in TCRdb, only in-frame clones are kept and a portion is missing. The data contain around 500,000 clones, 70% to 90% of them singletons. Specimen: PBMCs or T cells enriched from blood (not recorded which). All receptors come from an older woman who had recovered from COVID-19.

The chain joins TRBV6-6 to TRBJ1-1; 9 bases are shared with TRBD1. Germline V gene lookup returns CDR1 MNHNY and CDR2 SVGAGI (reference sequence). The length of the CDR3 is 15 residues. Trimming took 4 bases from V and 2 from J; bases not matched to a gene: 5. CDR3 in amino acids: CASSFVGQGNTEAFF. The CDR3 nucleotides are TGTGCCAGCAGTTTCGTGGGACAGGGAAACACTGAAGCTTTCTTT.

The V and J genes are TRBV19 and TRBJ1-5; D is ambiguous. There are 15 residues in the CDR3. Trimming pared 5 bases from V and 5 bases from J, leaving 16 bases between. The germline V gene has CDR1 LNHDA and CDR2 SQIVND (reference sequence). CDR3 bases: TGTGCCAGTAGTCCCGTGGGAGTTCTAGATCAGCCCCAGCATTTT. As protein: CASSPVGVLDQPQHF. Combining the CDR3 with reference TRBV19 and TRBJ1-5 gives the whole variable domain DGGITQSPKYLFRKEGQNVTLSCEQNLNHDAMYWYRQDPGQGLRLIYYSQIVNDFQKGDIAEGYSVSREKKESFPLTVTSAQKNPTAFYLCASSPVGVLDQPQHFGDGTRLSIL.

This clone showed up just once. The chain carries TRBV19 and TRBJ1-6; D is perhaps TRBD1 (5 bases). The V gene lost 7 bases and the J gene lost 7 bases, with 11 bases spanning the gap. The CDR3 spans 13 residues. Germline loops: CDR1 LNHDA, CDR2 SQIVND (reference sequence). The CDR3 DNA reads as TGTGCCAGTACTAAACAGGTGAATTCACCCCTCCACTTT. It translates to CASTKQVNSPLHF.

V usage is TRBV14 and J usage is TRBJ2-1, with a weak D call TRBD2 (7 bases). The V and J ends lost 0 bases and 7 bases respectively, with 28 bases between them. CDR3 length: 20 amino acids. Germline V gives CDR1 SGHDN, CDR2 FVKESK. The CDR3 region has the DNA TGTGCCAGCAGCCAAGATTTGGTAGTCGATAGGGGGGGAGTCCGGAATGAGCAGTTCTTC. Its protein is CASSQDLVVDRGGVRNEQFF.

This chain connects TRBV28 to TRBJ2-2; 7 bases align to TRBD1. V trimming: 2 bases; J trimming: 5 bases; junction bases outside the gene matches: 5. The CDR3 contains 15 residues. Germline V gives CDR1 MDHEN, CDR2 SYDVKM. Written as DNA, the CDR3 is TGTGCCAGCAGTTTAGGGGACAGAGATACCGGGGAGCTGTTTTTT. This encodes CASSLGDRDTGELFF.

This sequence joins TRBV10-3 and TRBJ1-2; D perhaps matches TRBD1 (6 bases). Germline CDR1 ENHRY, CDR2 SYGVKD. Trimming took off 2 bases at V and 2 bases at J, with 12 bases between the two ends. CDR3 length equals 15 residues. The CDR3 spells CAISEGRTENYGYTF. The CDR3, as DNA: TGTGCCATCAGTGAGGGTAGGACAGAAAACTATGGCTACACCTTC.

This clone was counted a few times. The genes are TRBV28 and TRBJ2-6, with a possible D match to TRBD1 (5 bases). From germline, CDR1 is MDHEN and CDR2 SYDVKM. The V gene lost 8 bases and the J gene lost 2 bases, with 10 bases spanning the gap. This CDR3 comprises 14 residues. CDR3 region: CASGRVTGANVLTF. The DNA for the CDR3 is TGTGCCAGCGGCAGGGTTACTGGGGCCAACGTCCTGACTTTC. The whole variable domain, remainder taken from reference TRBV28 and TRBJ2-6, is DVKVTQSSRYLVKRTGEKVFLECVQDMDHENMFWYRQDPGLGLRLIYFSYDVKMKEKGDIPEGYSVSREKKERFSLILESASTNQTSMYLCASGRVTGANVLTFGAGSRLTVL.

This clone was picked up one time. The chain recombines TRBV24-1 with TRBJ2-1; weak D call: TRBD2 (7 bases). The germline V gene encodes CDR1 KGHDR and CDR2 SFDVKD. V gave up 0 bases and J gave up 7 bases, with 18 bases separating them. This CDR3 contains 17 residues. The CDR3 is CATSDLSAGALGNEQFF. DNA of the CDR3: TGTGCCACCAGTGATTTGTCGGCGGGGGCTTTAGGGAATGAGCAGTTCTTC.

The chain links TRBV24-1 to TRBJ2-2; no firm D call. The CDR3 extends over 13 amino acids. Trimming stripped 0 bases from V and 5 bases from J, with 3 bases between. From germline, CDR1 is KGHDR and CDR2 SFDVKD. As DNA, the CDR3 is TGTGCCACCAGTGATTTGCCGACCGGGGAGCTGTTTTTT. Its protein is CATSDLPTGELFF.

V gene TRBV5-1 combines with J gene TRBJ1-5, with 8 bases identical to TRBD1. The CDR3 is 15 residues long. CDR1 and CDR2 (germline): SGHRS, YFSETQ. V lost 4 bases to trimming and J lost 2 bases; unmatched junction nucleotides: 5. The CDR3 is CASSTTGGGNQPQHF. CDR3 in DNA: TGCGCCAGCAGCACCACAGGGGGTGGCAATCAGCCCCAGCATTTT.

This clone was seen a handful of times. This chain connects TRBV5-8 to TRBJ1-5; D remains ambiguous. In germline, CDR1 is SGHTS, CDR2 YDEGEE. The V and J ends lost 3 bases and 3 bases respectively, with 10 bases between them. The CDR3 covers 14 residues. The CDR3 loop is CASSSTPFNQPQHF. In nucleotides, the CDR3 is TGTGCCAGCAGCTCCACACCCTTCAATCAGCCCCAGCATTTT.

This clone was seen only once. The J gene is TRBJ2-3, the V gene TRBV6-5; 7 positions agree with TRBD2. The CDR3 runs 14 residues. Germline V gives CDR1 MNHEY, CDR2 SVGAGI. V was clipped by 4 bases and J by 2 bases; unmatched bases: 3. The CDR3 protein is CASSSAGTTDTQYF. CDR3 DNA: TGTGCCAGCAGTTCAGCGGGGACCACAGATACGCAGTATTTT.

CDR3 region: CASREGAQGPQPLHF. CDR3 DNA sequence: TGTGCCAGCAGGGAGGGGGCGCAGGGGCCCCAACCCCTCCACTTT. This chain links TRBV6-5 with TRBJ1-6, with TRBD1 matching over 7 bases. V dropped 6 bases and J dropped 12; count of bases not matched to a gene: 14. Germline V gene lookup returns CDR1 MNHEY and CDR2 SVGAGI. CDR3 length equals 15 residues.

The rearrangement links TRBV29-1 to TRBJ2-5; tentatively, D is TRBD1 (5 bases). Germline CDR1 and CDR2: SQVTM and ANQGSEA. The V and J ends lost 3 bases and 1 base respectively, with 9 bases between them. The CDR3 sequence is 13 residues long. The CDR3 DNA follows: TGCAGCGTTGATGGGCAGGGCCAAGAGACCCAGTACTTC. Translation: CSVDGQGQETQYF.

This clone was seen only once. This sequence joins TRBV24-1 and TRBJ2-2; D is possibly TRBD2 (5 bases). Per germline, CDR1 KGHDR and CDR2 SFDVKD. Trimming removed 8 bases from V and 0 bases from J, with 12 bases in between. There are 15 residues in the CDR3. CDR3 sequence: CATIPAETNTGELFF. The CDR3 nucleotides are TGTGCCACCATTCCAGCGGAAACGAACACCGGGGAGCTGTTTTTT.

For this clone: One junction end does not reproduce the germline sequence, and a read error may be involved. The rearrangement links TRBV6-6 to TRBJ2-4; D is unclear. From germline, CDR1 is MNHNY and CDR2 SVGAGI (reference sequence). The CDR3 spans 14 residues. CDR3: CASSISTFSAIWKF. CDR3 bases: TGTGCCAGCAGTATATCGACATTCTCCGCTATTTGGAAATTC.

The J gene is TRBJ1-1, the V gene TRBV7-2, with TRBD1 as a possible D gene (5 bases). This CDR3 has 15 amino acids. Germline V gives CDR1 SGHTA, CDR2 FQGNSA. V lost 6 bases and J lost 1, with 15 bases in between. The CDR3 spells CASSTSRAWNTEAFF. CDR3 in DNA: TGTGCCAGCAGTACTAGCAGGGCTTGGAACACTGAAGCTTTCTTT.

A single count supports this clone. CDR3 DNA sequence: TGTGCCAGCAGCTTTTTGAACCCTGGCGGGGGCGGGGAGCTGTTTTTT. Translation gives CASSFLNPGGGGELFF. The rearrangement joins TRBV7-6 to TRBJ2-2; 7 nucleotides agree with TRBD2. Germline CDR1 reads SGHVS; CDR2 reads FNYEAQ. This CDR3 contains 16 residues. V lost 3 bases to trimming and J lost 7 bases; unmatched junction nucleotides: 11.

This clone has more than one count but fewer than ten. The chain joins TRBV2 to TRBJ1-6; TRBD1 aligns across 7 bases. J gave up 8 bases and V 6 bases, and 7 bases lay outside the gene matches. Germline V gene sequence: CDR1 SNHLY, CDR2 FYNNEI. This CDR3 has 14 amino acids. The CDR3 bases are TGTGCCAGCAGGGCGACAGGGAGGTATTCACCCCTCCACTTT. Residues: CASRATGRYSPLHF.

The V gene is TRBV5-1, the J gene TRBJ2-3; 7 bases match TRBD2. This CDR3 region has 14 residues. Germline CDR1 SGHRS, CDR2 YFSETQ. V dropped 4 bases and J dropped 0; count of bases not matched to a gene: 2. The CDR3 nucleotides read TGCGCCAGCAGCCGGGGGGATAGCACAGATACGCAGTATTTT. Translated: CASSRGDSTDTQYF.

The V call is TRBV5-1, the J call TRBJ2-7, with D hard to call. V was pared by 4 bases and J by 6 bases, with 14 bases between. The CDR3 is 13 residues long. Germline assignment: CDR1 SGHRS and CDR2 YFSETQ. CDR3 loop: CASSTTPSGEQYF. Written as DNA, the CDR3 is TGCGCCAGCAGCACGACCCCTTCAGGCGAGCAGTACTTC.

The genes are TRBV2 and TRBJ1-1, with 7 bases matching TRBD1. The CDR3 totals 15 residues. Germline CDR1 SNHLY, CDR2 FYNNEI. V lost 10 bases to trimming and J lost 1 base; unmatched junction nucleotides: 12. CDR3 sequence reads: CANKVSDRENTEAFF. CDR3 in DNA: TGTGCCAACAAGGTGAGCGACAGGGAGAACACTGAAGCTTTCTTT.